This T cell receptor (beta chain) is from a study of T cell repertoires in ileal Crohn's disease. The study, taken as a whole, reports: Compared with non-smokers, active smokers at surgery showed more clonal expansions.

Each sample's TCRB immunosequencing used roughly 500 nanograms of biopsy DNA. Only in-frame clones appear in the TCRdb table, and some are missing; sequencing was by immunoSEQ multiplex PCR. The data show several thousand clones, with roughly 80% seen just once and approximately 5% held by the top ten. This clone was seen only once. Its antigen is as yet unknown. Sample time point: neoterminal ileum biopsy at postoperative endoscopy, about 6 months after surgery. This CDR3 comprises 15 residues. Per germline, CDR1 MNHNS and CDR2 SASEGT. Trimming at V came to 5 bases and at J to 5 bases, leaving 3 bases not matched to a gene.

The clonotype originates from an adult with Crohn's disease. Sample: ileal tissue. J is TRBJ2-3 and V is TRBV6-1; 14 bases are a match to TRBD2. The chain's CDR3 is CASSMTSGGVDTQYF. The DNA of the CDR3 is TGTGCCAGCAGTATGACTAGCGGGGGGGTAGATACGCAGTATTTT.